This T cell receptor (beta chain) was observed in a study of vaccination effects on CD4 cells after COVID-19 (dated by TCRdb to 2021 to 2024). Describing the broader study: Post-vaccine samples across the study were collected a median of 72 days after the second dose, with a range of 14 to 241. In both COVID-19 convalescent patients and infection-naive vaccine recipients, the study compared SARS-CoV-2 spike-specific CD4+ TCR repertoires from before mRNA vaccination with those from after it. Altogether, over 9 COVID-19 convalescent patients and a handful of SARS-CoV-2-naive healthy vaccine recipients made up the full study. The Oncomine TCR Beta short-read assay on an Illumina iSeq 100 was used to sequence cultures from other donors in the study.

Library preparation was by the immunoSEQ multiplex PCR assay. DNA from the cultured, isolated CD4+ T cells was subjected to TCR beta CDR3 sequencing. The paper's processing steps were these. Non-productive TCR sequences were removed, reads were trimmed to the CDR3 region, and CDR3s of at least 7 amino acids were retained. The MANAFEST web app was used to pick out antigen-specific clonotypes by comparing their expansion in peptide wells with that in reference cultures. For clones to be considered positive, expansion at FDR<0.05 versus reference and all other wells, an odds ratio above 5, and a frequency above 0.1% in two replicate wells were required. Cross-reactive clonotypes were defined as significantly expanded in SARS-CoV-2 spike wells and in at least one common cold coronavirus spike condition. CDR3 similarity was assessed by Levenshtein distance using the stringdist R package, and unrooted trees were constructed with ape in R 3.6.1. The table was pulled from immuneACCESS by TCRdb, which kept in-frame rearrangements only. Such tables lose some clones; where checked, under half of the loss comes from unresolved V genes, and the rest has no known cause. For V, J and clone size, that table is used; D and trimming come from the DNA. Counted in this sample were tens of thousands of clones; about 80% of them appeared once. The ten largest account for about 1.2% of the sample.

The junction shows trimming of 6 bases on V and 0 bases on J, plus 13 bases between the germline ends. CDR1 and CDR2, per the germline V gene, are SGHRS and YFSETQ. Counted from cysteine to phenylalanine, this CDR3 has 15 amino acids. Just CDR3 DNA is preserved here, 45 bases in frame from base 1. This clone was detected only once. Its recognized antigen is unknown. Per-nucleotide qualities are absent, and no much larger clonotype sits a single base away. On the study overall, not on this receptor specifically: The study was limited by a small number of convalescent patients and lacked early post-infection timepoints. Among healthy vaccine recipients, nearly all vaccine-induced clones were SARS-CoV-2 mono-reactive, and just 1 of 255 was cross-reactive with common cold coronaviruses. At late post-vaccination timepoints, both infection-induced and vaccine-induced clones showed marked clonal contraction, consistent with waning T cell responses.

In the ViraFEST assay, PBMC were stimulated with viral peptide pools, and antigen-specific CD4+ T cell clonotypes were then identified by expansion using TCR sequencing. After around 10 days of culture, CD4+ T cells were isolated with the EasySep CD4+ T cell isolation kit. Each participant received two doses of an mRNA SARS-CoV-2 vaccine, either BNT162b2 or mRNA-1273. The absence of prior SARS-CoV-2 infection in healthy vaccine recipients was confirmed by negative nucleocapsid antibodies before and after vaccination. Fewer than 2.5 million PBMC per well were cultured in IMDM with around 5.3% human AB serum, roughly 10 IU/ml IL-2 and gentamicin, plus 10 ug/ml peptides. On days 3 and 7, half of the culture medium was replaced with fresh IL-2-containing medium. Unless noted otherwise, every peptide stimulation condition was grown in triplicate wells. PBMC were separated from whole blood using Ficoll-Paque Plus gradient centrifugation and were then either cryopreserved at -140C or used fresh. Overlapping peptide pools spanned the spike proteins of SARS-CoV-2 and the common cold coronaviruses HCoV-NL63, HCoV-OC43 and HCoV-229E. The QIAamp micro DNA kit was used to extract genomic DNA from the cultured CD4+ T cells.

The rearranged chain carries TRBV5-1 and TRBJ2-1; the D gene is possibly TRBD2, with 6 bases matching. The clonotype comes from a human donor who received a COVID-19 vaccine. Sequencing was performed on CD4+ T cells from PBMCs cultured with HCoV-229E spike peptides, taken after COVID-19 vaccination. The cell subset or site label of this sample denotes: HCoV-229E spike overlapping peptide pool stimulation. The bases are TGCGCCAGCACCACCGGGACTGTCTCCTACAATGAGCAGTTCTTC. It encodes CASTTGTVSYNEQFF.